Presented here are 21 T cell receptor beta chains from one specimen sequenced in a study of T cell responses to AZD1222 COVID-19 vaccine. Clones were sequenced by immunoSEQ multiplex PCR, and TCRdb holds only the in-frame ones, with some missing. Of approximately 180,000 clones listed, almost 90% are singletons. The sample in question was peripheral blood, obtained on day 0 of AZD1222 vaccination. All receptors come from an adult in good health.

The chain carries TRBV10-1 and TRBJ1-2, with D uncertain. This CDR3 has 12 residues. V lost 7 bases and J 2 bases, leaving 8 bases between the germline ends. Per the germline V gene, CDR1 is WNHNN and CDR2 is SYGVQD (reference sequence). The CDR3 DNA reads TGCGCCAGCAAGGAGGGAAACTATGGCTACACCTTC. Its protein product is CASKEGNYGYTF.

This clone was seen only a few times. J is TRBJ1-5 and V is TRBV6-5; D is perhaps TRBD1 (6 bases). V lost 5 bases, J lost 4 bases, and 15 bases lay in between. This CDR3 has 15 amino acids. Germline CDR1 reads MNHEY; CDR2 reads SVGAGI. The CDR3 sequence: CASSPDYRANQPQHF. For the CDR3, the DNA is TGTGCCAGCAGTCCGGACTACAGGGCAAATCAGCCCCAGCATTTT.

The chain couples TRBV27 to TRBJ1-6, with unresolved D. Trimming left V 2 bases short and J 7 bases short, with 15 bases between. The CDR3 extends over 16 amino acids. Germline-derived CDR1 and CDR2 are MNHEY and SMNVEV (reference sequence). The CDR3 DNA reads TGTGCCAGCAGTTTAACTGGGGAACAGAGGAATTCACCCCTCCACTTT. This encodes CASSLTGEQRNSPLHF.

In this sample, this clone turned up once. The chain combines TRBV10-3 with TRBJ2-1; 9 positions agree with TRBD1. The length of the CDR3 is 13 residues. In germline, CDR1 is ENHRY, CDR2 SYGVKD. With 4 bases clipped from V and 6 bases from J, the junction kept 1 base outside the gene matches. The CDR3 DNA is TGTGCCATCAGTGCGACAGGGGGCAATGAGCAGTTCTTC. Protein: CAISATGGNEQFF.

The DNA for the CDR3 is TGTGCCAGCAGCCCGACTAGCGGGAGGAACACCGGGGAGCTGTTTTTT. As protein: CASSPTSGRNTGELFF. V gene TRBV7-9 combines with J gene TRBJ2-2; 12 positions agree with TRBD2. Germline V gene data show CDR1 as SEHNR and CDR2 as FQNEAQ (reference sequence). CDR3 size: 16 residues. The V segment lost 5 bases and the J segment 1 base; nucleotides outside the gene matches: 2.

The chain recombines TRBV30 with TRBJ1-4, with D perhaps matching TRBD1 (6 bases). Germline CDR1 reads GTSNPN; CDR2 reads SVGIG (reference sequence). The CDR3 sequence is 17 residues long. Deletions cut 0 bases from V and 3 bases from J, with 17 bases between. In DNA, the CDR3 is TGTGCCTGGAGTGTAGGTTGGGGCAGGGGCGCTAATGAAAAACTGTTTTTT. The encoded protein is CAWSVGWGRGANEKLFF.

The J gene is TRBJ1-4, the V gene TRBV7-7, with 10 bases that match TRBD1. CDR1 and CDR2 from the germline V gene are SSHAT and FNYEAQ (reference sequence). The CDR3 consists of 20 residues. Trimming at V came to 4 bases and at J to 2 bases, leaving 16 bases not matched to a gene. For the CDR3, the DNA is TGTGCCAGCAGCTCCCCCAGCGGACAGGGGGTCTCGGCGACTAATGAAAAACTGTTTTTT. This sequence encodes CASSSPSGQGVSATNEKLFF.

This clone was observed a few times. In DNA form, the CDR3 reads TGTGCCAGCAGTGAGTCGGGGAGCACAGATACGCAGTATTTT. Translated, it gives CASSESGSTDTQYF. The chain employs TRBV6-4 and TRBJ2-3, with a weak D call TRBD2 (5 bases). Germline lookup yields CDR1 MRHNA and CDR2 SNTAGT. CDR3 length: 14 residues. Trimming removed 3 bases from V and 0 bases from J, with 7 bases in between.

CDR3 nucleotides: TGTGCCAGCAGCCCGCGGGGGCCTTACGAGCAGTACTTC. Translated, it gives CASSPRGPYEQYF. The chain combines TRBV5-6 with TRBJ2-7, with D maybe TRBD2 (7 bases). This CDR3 has 13 amino acids. Looked up from germline, CDR1 is SGHDT and CDR2 is YYEEEE. Trimming shortened V by 4 bases and J by 4 bases, and 12 bases separated the two germline ends.

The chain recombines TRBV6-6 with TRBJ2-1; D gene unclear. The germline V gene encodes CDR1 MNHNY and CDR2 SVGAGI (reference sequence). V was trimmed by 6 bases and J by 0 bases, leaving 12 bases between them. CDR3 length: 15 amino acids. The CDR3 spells CASSPTFSSYNEQFF. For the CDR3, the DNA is TGTGCCAGCAGCCCTACCTTTTCCTCCTACAATGAGCAGTTCTTC.

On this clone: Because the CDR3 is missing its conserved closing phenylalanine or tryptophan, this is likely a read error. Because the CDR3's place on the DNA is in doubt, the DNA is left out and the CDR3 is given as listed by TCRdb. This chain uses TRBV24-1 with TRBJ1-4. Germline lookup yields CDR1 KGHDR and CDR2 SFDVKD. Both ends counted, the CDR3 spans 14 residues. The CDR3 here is CATSDFAGRGRVSV.

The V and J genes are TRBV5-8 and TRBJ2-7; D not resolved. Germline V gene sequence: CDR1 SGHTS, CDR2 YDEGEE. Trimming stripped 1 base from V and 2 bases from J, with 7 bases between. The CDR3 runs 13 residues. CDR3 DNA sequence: TGTGCCAGCAGCTTGTTACAGCCCTACGAGCAGTACTTC. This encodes CASSLLQPYEQYF.

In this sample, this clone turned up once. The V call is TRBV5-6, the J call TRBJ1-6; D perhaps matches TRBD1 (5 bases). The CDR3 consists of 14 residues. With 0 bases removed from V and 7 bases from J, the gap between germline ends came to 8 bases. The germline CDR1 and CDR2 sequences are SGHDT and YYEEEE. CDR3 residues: CASSLGGNNSPLHF. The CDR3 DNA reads TGTGCCAGCAGCTTGGGGGGGAACAATTCACCCCTCCACTTT.

The CDR3 spells CASSYNVGQGGEKLFF. The CDR3 bases are TGTGCCAGCAGTTACAATGTTGGACAGGGAGGCGAAAAACTGTTTTTT. The V call is TRBV6-2 or TRBV6-3, the J call TRBJ1-4; the match to TRBD1 covers 8 bases. Germline trimming cut 2 bases from V and 8 bases from J; bases unmatched to any gene: 10. In germline, CDR1 is MNHEY, CDR2 SVGEGT. The CDR3 extends over 16 amino acids.

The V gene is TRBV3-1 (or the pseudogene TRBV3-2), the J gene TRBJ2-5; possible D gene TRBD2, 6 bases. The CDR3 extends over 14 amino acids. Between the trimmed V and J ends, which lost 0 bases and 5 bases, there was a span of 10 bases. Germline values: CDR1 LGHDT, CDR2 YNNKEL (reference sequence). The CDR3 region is CASSQDPAGETQYF. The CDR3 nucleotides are TGTGCCAGCAGCCAAGATCCCGCGGGGGAGACCCAGTACTTC.

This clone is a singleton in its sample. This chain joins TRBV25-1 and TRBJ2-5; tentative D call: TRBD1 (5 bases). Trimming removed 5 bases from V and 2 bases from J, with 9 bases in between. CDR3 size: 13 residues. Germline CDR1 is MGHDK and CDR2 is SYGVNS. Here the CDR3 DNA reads TGTGCCAGCAGTCCAGGGCCGCAAGAGACCCAGTACTTC. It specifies CASSPGPQETQYF.

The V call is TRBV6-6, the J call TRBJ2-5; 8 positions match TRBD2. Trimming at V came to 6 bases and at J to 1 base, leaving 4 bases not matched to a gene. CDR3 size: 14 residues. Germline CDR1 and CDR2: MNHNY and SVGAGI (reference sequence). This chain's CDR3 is CASSPRGGQETQYF. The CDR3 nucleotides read TGTGCCAGCAGCCCACGGGGGGGCCAAGAGACCCAGTACTTC.

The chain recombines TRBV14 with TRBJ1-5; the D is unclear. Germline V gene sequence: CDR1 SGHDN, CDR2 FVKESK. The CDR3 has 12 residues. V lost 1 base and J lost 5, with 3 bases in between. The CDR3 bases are TGTGCCAGCAGCCAAGGACATCAGCCCCAGCATTTT. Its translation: CASSQGHQPQHF.

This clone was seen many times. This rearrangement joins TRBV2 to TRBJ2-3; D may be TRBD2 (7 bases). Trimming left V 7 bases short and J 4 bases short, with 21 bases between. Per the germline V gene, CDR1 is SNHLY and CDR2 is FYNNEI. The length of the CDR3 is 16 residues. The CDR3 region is CASIEGGTSRADTQYF. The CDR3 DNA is TGTGCCAGCATCGAGGGGGGGACATCCCGAGCAGATACGCAGTATTTT. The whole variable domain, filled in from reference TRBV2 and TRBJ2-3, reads EPEVTQTPSHQVTQMGQEVILRCVPISNHLYFYWYRQILGQKVEFLVSFYNNEISEKSEIFDDQFSVERPDGSNFTLKIRSTKLEDSAMYFCASIEGGTSRADTQYFGPGTRLTVL.

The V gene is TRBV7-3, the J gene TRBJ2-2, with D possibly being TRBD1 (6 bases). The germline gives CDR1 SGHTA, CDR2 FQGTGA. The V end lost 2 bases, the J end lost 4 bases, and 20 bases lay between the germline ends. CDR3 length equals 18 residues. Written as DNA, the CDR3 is TGTGCCAGCAGCTTATTCCCCCAGGGGCAGAGTTCCACCGGGGAGCTGTTTTTT. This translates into CASSLFPQGQSSTGELFF.

CDR3: CASSLEANNEQFF. The DNA for the CDR3 is TGCGCCAGCAGCTTGGAAGCAAACAATGAGCAGTTCTTC. The chain carries TRBV5-1 and TRBJ2-1; D gene uncertain. CDR3 length: 13 amino acids. Germline V lookup: CDR1 SGHRS, CDR2 YFSETQ. Trimming took 0 bases from V and 5 from J, leaving 6 bases between them.